Listed below are T cell receptor beta chains from one sample, sequenced in a study of a mutant IDH1 vaccine in newly diagnosed glioma. Their antigens are not known. Profiled with immunoSEQ multiplex PCR; TCRdb holds only in-frame clones, not every one. The repertoire holds over 50,000 clones, with approximately 80% as singletons. Sample: PBMCs, taken from a glioma patient whose treatment included an IDH1 peptide vaccine. Every receptor here comes from a man aged 30 to 45 with glioma. Each CDR3 is given without its conserved first and last residue. Not every row has a clone size; where given, it reads once, few, many or a size class.

V,size,J,CDR3
TRBV5-1,NA,TRBJ2-2,ASSFGTGNTGELF
TRBV2,NA,TRBJ2-1,ASSEATGGVYNEQF
TRBV6-5,once,TRBJ2-5,ASSLRRKQETQY
TRBV5-1,NA,TRBJ2-7,ASSLAGTGSYEQY
TRBV4-2,few,TRBJ1-3,ASSLSGNTIY
TRBV15,NA,TRBJ2-5,ATSTRRGQETQY
TRBV7-9,NA,TRBJ2-3,ASSLAGSSGGTDTQY
TRBV9,NA,TRBJ2-6,ASSPRSSGANVLT
TRBV5-6,NA,TRBJ1-2,ASSLDRKGYGYT
TRBV7-8,NA,TRBJ1-5,ASRSTGVSSNQPQH
TRBV5-1,once,TRBJ2-7,ASSWWKGGYEQY
TRBV18,NA,TRBJ1-3,ASSDGTGLSGNTIY
TRBV6-5,NA,TRBJ1-1,ASVVTGRGTEAF
TRBV4-1,NA,TRBJ2-7,ASSRTSGGSDEQY
TRBV11-2,NA,TRBJ1-1,ASSFGWDTEAF
TRBV2,NA,TRBJ2-1,ASRREGNEQF
TRBV6-1,NA,TRBJ2-5,ASSNHPGEQY
TRBV7-9,NA,TRBJ2-5,ASSFGTSIGETQY
TRBV4-1,once,TRBJ1-3,ASSQDPSGSGNTIY
TRBV4-1,NA,TRBJ2-7,ASSQGARDITYEQY
TRBV5-1,NA,TRBJ2-3,ASSLAPAGRHY
TRBV6-4,NA,TRBJ2-1,ASSEDRGSYNEQF
TRBV6-5,NA,TRBJ1-1,ASSYYLTGNTEAF
TRBV27,NA,TRBJ1-2,ASSSLGTPTRGYGYT
TRBV18,few,TRBJ2-1,ASSPTYGGWNEQF
TRBV6-1,once,TRBJ2-3,ASSDGTGGTDTQY
TRBV7-2,once,TRBJ1-1,ASSLAPTTEAF
TRBV6-5,NA,TRBJ1-6,ASSYSRTGEFSPLH
TRBV9,NA,TRBJ1-3,ASSVSSGAGGNTIY
TRBV7-6,NA,TRBJ1-1,ASSSHNRGRTEAF
TRBV5-4,NA,TRBJ2-1,ASSLGVGGDLDEQF
TRBV6-6,NA,TRBJ1-1,ASRIDSGGEAEAF
TRBV5-4,NA,TRBJ1-6,ASRQGNSPLH
TRBV13,NA,TRBJ2-7,ASSSRLKHNEQY
TRBV9,NA,TRBJ2-1,ASSEWGEGTSYNEQF
TRBV28,NA,TRBJ1-5,ASSLGSGGYSNQPQH
TRBV19,few,TRBJ1-5,ASSKTGGNQPQH